The clone carrying this TCR beta chain has only a few counts. Its antigen is unidentified. The data belong to a study of Graves' ophthalmopathy and Graves' hyperthyroidism. Turning to the study itself: Stable hyperthyroidism denotes an absence of ophthalmopathy throughout 18 months of follow-up.

Amplified TCR beta CDR3 regions were obtained using RNA transcripts as template. Second-round multiplex PCR came after first-round RT-PCR with HTBI primers. TCRdb analysed the multiplex PCR reads with MiXCR anew, one entry per CDR3 protein. In the table there are 560,000 or so distinct CDR3 sequences, less than 40% of which are singletons. The CDR3 runs 16 residues. Findings of the study overall: For predicting ophthalmopathy progression, the model had about 66% sensitivity and approximately 72% specificity.

This rearrangement joins TRBV12-3 or TRBV12-4 to TRBJ2-7; D is undetermined. The J call may not be correct, given that the DNA end is closer to TRBJ2-1. The sequencing input was peripheral blood or thyroid tissue (not recorded which). This TCR was recovered from an adult man with Graves' hyperthyroidism. CDR3 residues: CASSSPGNLAPNEQFF. Written as DNA, the CDR3 is TGTGCCAGCAGCTCGCCCGGCAATTTGGCACCCAATGAGCAGTTCTTC.